Listed below are T cell receptor beta chains from one sample, sequenced in a study of T cell changes during pregnancy in multiple sclerosis. Here immunoSEQ multiplex PCR was the method, and the copy in TCRdb shows in-frame clones only, minus some. The sample lists approximately 70,000 clones, 92% occurring once. The source material was peripheral blood, sampled after pregnancy. Receptor source: a female donor with multiple sclerosis, enrolled in a pregnancy study. CDR3s include the opening cysteine and the closing phenylalanine or tryptophan. Fields, in order: clone size, V gene, D gene, J gene, CDR3 DNA, CDR3 protein. D genes are given only for firm matches. Only part of the rows carry a size: once, few, many, or a class if the clone is expanded.

.	TRBV10-3	.	TRBJ2-3	TGTGCCATCAGTGAGTCGACAGGCACAGATACGCAGTATTTT	CAISESTGTDTQYF
.	TRBV5-4	TRBD1	TRBJ2-7	TGTGCCAGCAGCTGGGGCCCGGAGGACAGGGGATCCTACGAGCAGTACTTC	CASSWGPEDRGSYEQYF
.	TRBV10-3	TRBD1	TRBJ1-1	TGTGCCATCAGTGTAGAAGGACAGGATGAAGCTTTCTTT	CAISVEGQDEAFF
.	TRBV4-3	.	TRBJ2-2	TGCGCCAGCAGCCAAGGTAGCGGAAACACCGGGGAGCTGTTTTTT	CASSQGSGNTGELFF
.	TRBV5-1	TRBD2	TRBJ2-5	TGCGCCAGCTCGGTCCGAGCGGGGAACCAAGAGACCCAGTACTTC	CASSVRAGNQETQYF
few	TRBV6-1	TRBD2	TRBJ2-3	TGTGCCAGCAGTGGACTAGCGACCACAGATACGCAGTATTTT	CASSGLATTDTQYF
.	TRBV28	.	TRBJ2-7	TGTGCCAGCAGCCTTAAAGCGGTACCCTCCTACGAGCAGTACTTC	CASSLKAVPSYEQYF
.	TRBV2	.	TRBJ1-2	TGTGCCAGCAGTGCTGTTAACTATGGCTACACCTTC	CASSAVNYGYTF
.	TRBV10-2	TRBD2	TRBJ2-1	TGCGCCAGCAGTGACTGGCTAGCGGGAGCCGGGGAGCAGTTCTTC	CASSDWLAGAGEQFF
.	TRBV7-2	.	TRBJ2-7	TGTGCCAGCAGCCCGCTTACCGGGAGCTCCTACGAGCAGTACTTC	CASSPLTGSSYEQYF
.	TRBV18	.	TRBJ2-5	TGTGCCAGCTCACCTGGACAGACCTCCGACTGGGAGACCCAGTACTTC	CASSPGQTSDWETQYF
.	TRBV9	TRBD2	TRBJ2-2	TGTGCCAGCAACTTGGGGGGGATAGACACCGGGGAGCTGTTTTTT	CASNLGGIDTGELFF
.	TRBV7-2	TRBD2	TRBJ2-1	TGTGCCAGCACCTCTAGCGGGAGAATGGACAATGAGCAGTTCTTC	CASTSSGRMDNEQFF
once	TRBV7-6	.	TRBJ1-4	TGTGCCAGCAGCTTAGGTGTCCTAGAAAAACTGTTTTTT	CASSLGVLEKLFF
.	TRBV7-2	.	TRBJ1-1	TGTGCCAGCAGCATACAACCGAACACTGAAGCTTTCTTT	CASSIQPNTEAFF
.	TRBV5-1	.	TRBJ2-3	TGCGCCAGCAGCCTGGGCCAGGCCACAGATACGCAGTATTTT	CASSLGQATDTQYF
.	TRBV11-1	TRBD1	TRBJ2-3	TGTGCCAGCACCGGACAGGGCACAGATACGCAGTATTTT	CASTGQGTDTQYF
.	TRBV7-2	TRBD1	TRBJ2-2	TGTGCCAGCAGCTTAGGACAGGGGACCACCGGGGAGCTGTTTTTT	CASSLGQGTTGELFF
.	TRBV10-3	.	TRBJ1-4	TGTGCCATCAAAGGAACCGGGGAAAAACTGTTTTTT	CAIKGTGEKLFF
.	TRBV11-2	.	TRBJ2-7	TGTGCCAGCAGCATCGGGGGTGGCGTCGGCTACGAGCAGTACTTC	CASSIGGGVGYEQYF
.	TRBV27	TRBD2	TRBJ2-5	TGTGCCAGCTCGACTAGCGGACAAGAGACCCAGTACTTC	CASSTSGQETQYF
.	TRBV28	.	TRBJ2-7	TGTGCCAGCAGTTTAGCGGCCTACGAGCAGTACTTC	CASSLAAYEQYF
.	TRBV5-4	TRBD1	TRBJ1-2	TGTGCCAGCAGCTTAGGGACAGGGGGTACCTATGGCTACACCTTC	CASSLGTGGTYGYTF
.	TRBV29-1	TRBD1	TRBJ1-2	TGCAGCGTTGGGGAACAGGGGAACAATGGCTACACCTTC	CSVGEQGNNGYTF
.	TRBV5-1	.	TRBJ1-1	TGCGCCAGCACCCCCGGGAATACGAACACTGAAGCTTTCTTT	CASTPGNTNTEAFF
once	TRBV6-5	.	TRBJ1-2	TGTGCCAGCAGTTACGTATTGGACAGACACTACACCTTC	CASSYVLDRHYTF
.	TRBV5-5	TRBD2	TRBJ2-7	TGTGCCAGCAGCCCCTCGAGGTTCACTAGCGATGCGAACGAGCAGTACTTC	CASSPSRFTSDANEQYF
.	TRBV28	TRBD1	TRBJ1-5	TGTGCCACCCAATTAACCGACAGGGTAGCTCAGCCCCAGCATTTT	CATQLTDRVAQPQHF
.	TRBV25-1	TRBD1	TRBJ1-1	TGTGCCAGCAGTATGACAGGGTCGGACACTGAAGCTTTCTTT	CASSMTGSDTEAFF
few	TRBV4-1	.	TRBJ1-1	TGCGCCAGCAGCCCGACGTCACTAAACACTGAAGCTTTCTTT	CASSPTSLNTEAFF
.	TRBV7-3	TRBD2	TRBJ2-1	TGTGCCAGCAGCTCACTAGCGGGAAGCGGTTATAATGAGCAGTTCTTC	CASSSLAGSGYNEQFF
.	TRBV9	.	TRBJ1-5	TGTGCCAGCAGCGCCGCTCCAGGGGACGGACAGCCCCAGCATTTT	CASSAAPGDGQPQHF
.	TRBV27	.	TRBJ1-5	TGTGCCAGCACAGGGGCCGGGGAGGGACAGCCCCAGCATTTT	CASTGAGEGQPQHF